Listed below are T cell receptor beta chains from one sample, sequenced in a study of blood T cell repertoires in COVID-19. Measured with immunoSEQ multiplex PCR; TCRdb has only the in-frame clones, and not every one. This sample carries 300,000 to 400,000 clones, around 90% of them seen once, and the ten largest clones take less than 6.5%. Sequencing used PBMCs or T cells enriched from blood (not recorded which). The receptors shown here come from a man aged 30 to 39 who had recovered from COVID-19. Both conserved end residues are part of each CDR3. The D gene is left open where the match is weak. The size of a clone is reported for some rows only, either as once, few or many, or as a class for expanded clones.

. . TRBJ2-2 TRBV2 TGTGCCAGCCCCCTATCCCCCCCAAGCCCCGGGGAGCTGTTTTTT CASPLSPPSPGELFF
. TRBD1 TRBJ2-5 TRBV11-2 TGTGCCAGCAGCCCGGGACAGGCCCTCCTACTATGGGAGACCCAGTACTTC CASSPGQALLLWETQYF
. TRBD2 TRBJ2-7 TRBV3-1/TRBV3-2 TGTGCCAGCAGCCTTAGCGGGGAGCTCAGGGGGCAGTACTTC CASSLSGELRGQYF
once . TRBJ2-7 TRBV11-2 TGTGCCAGCAGCCGCTTGGACAAGAGCTCCTACGAGCAGTACTTC CASSRLDKSSYEQYF
few TRBD1 TRBJ1-1 TRBV29-1 TGCAGCACCAACAGGGGTGGCACTGAAGCTTTCTTT CSTNRGGTEAFF
. . TRBJ2-2 TRBV7-6 TGTGCCAGCAGAGGTCTAGCGTTCGGGGAGCTGTTTTTT CASRGLAFGELFF
. . TRBJ1-4 TRBV7-9 TGTGCCAGCAGCGGCGACAGTATTAATGAAAAACTGTTTTTT CASSGDSINEKLFF
. . TRBJ1-3 TRBV28 TGTGCCAGCAGTTCACTTTTTGCGGGACCCCCTGGAAACACCATATATTTT CASSSLFAGPPGNTIYF
. TRBD2 TRBJ2-5 TRBV6-5 TGTGCCAGCGCGGGGGGGGACGCGGGAGGAGAGACCCAGTACTTC CASAGGDAGGETQYF
. TRBD1 TRBJ2-1 TRBV5-1 TGCGCCAGCAGCCTTTCACAGGGGTTCGGTGAGCAGTTCTTC CASSLSQGFGEQFF
. . TRBJ1-4 TRBV6-2/TRBV6-3 TGTGCCAGCAGTTACTCGAGAAAACCGGGTAATGAAAAACTGTTTTTT CASSYSRKPGNEKLFF
. TRBD1 TRBJ2-7 TRBV18 TGTGCCAGCTCACCACCGGGCAGGGGGAACTACGAGCAGTACTTC CASSPPGRGNYEQYF
few TRBD1 TRBJ2-2 TRBV28 TGTGCCAGCAGTTTCGGACAGGGGAACACCGGGGAGCTGTTTTTT CASSFGQGNTGELFF
. . TRBJ1-5 TRBV30 TGTGCCTGGAGTCTCAGTAATCAGCCCCAGCATTTT CAWSLSNQPQHF
. TRBD1 TRBJ2-2 TRBV24-1 TGTGCCACCAGTGATGCCGGACAGGGGCCAAACACCGGGGAGCTGTTTTTT CATSDAGQGPNTGELFF
once TRBD1 TRBJ2-2 TRBV5-5 TGTGCCAGCAGCTTGGAGGACAGGGTGTATGACGGGGAGCTGTTTTTT CASSLEDRVYDGELFF
. TRBD1 TRBJ1-3 TRBV27 TGTGCCAGCCCAGAGACAGGGTCCAATATCTCTGGAAACACCATATATTTT CASPETGSNISGNTIYF
. TRBD2 TRBJ2-5 TRBV2 TGTGCCAGCCGGGAGGGCGAGTGGGAGACCCAGTACTTC CASREGEWETQYF
. TRBD1 TRBJ2-5 TRBV19 TGTGCCAGTAGTCCTACCGACAGGGCGGAAGAGACCCAGTACTTC CASSPTDRAEETQYF
. . TRBJ2-1 TRBV9 TGTGCCAGCAGCGTACCCCCGAATGAGCAGTTCTTC CASSVPPNEQFF
once TRBD2 TRBJ2-3 TRBV4-1 TGCGCCAGCAGCCAGGGCTATGGCGGGGGGGCGGCAGATACGCAGTATTTT CASSQGYGGGAADTQYF
few TRBD1 TRBJ2-2 TRBV4-1 TGCGCCAGCAGCAGAACTTTAACAGGGGACGGCGCCGGGGAGCTGTTTTTT CASSRTLTGDGAGELFF
few TRBD1 TRBJ1-2 TRBV5-4 TGTGCCAGCAGCTTGCGGGACAGGGGACATGGCTACACCTTC CASSLRDRGHGYTF
. TRBD1 TRBJ1-1 TRBV5-1 TGCGCCAGCAGCCCGGACAGGGGGGAGGAAGCTTTCTTT CASSPDRGEEAFF
. TRBD1 TRBJ2-7 TRBV15 TGTGCCACCCGACAGGGTCGTGTGCAGTACTTC CATRQGRVQYF
. TRBD1 TRBJ2-7 TRBV6-5 TGTGCCAGCAGTACGGACAGGGTGTCGTCGCAGTACTTC CASSTDRVSSQYF
. TRBD2 TRBJ2-3 TRBV12-3/TRBV12-4 TGTGCCAGCAGTTTAGCTGGGACTAGCGGGAAGTATTTT CASSLAGTSGKYF
. . TRBJ2-2 TRBV14 TGTGCCAGCAGCCGACAGGGAGGTTACACCGGGGAGCTGTTTTTT CASSRQGGYTGELFF
. . TRBJ2-5 TRBV6-6 TGTGCCAGCAGCATTGGGGGGATGGGTCAAGAGACCCAGTACTTC CASSIGGMGQETQYF
. . TRBJ1-2 TRBV5-6 TGTGCCAGCACCCTGGACAGCCTTAACTATGGCTACACCTTC CASTLDSLNYGYTF
. . TRBJ2-5 TRBV15 TGTGCCACCAGCAGAGAGCCTACTAAAGACCAGTACTTC CATSREPTKDQYF
. TRBD1 TRBJ1-6 TRBV5-4 TGTGCCAGCAGCTTGGGAGCACAGGGGGCAAATTCACCCCTCCACTTT CASSLGAQGANSPLHF
. . TRBJ2-7 TRBV29-1 TGCAGCGTTGAAGATGGCAGGTCCTACGAGCAGTACTTC CSVEDGRSYEQYF
. . TRBJ1-2 TRBV4-2 TGTGCCAGCAGCCAAGAGGTCCGACCGGGACAATATGGCTACACCTTC CASSQEVRPGQYGYTF
once TRBD2 TRBJ2-3 TRBV9 TGTGCCAGCAGCCCCCGTCTACTAGCGGGGACGGCCGTAGATACGCAGTATTTT CASSPRLLAGTAVDTQYF
. TRBD2 TRBJ2-7 TRBV28 TGTGCCAGCAGGCCGGGACTAGGCTACGAGCAGTACTTC CASRPGLGYEQYF
. . TRBJ1-5 TRBV6-1 TGTGCCAGCAGTGAAGGGTCGGGTTATAGCAATCAGCCCCAGCATTTT CASSEGSGYSNQPQHF
. . TRBJ1-1 TRBV19 TGTGCCAGTAGTGTCCTTGTGAACACTGAAGCTTTCTTT CASSVLVNTEAFF
. TRBD1 TRBJ2-7 TRBV2 TGTGCCACTACAGGGGCCAACTCCTACGAGCAGTACTTC CATTGANSYEQYF
few TRBD1 TRBJ1-4 TRBV7-3 TGTGCCAGCAGCTTAACCGGGACAGGAGGCGAAAAACTGTTTTTT CASSLTGTGGEKLFF
. TRBD1 TRBJ1-3 TRBV6-1 TGTGCCAGCAGTGAAGTTGGGACAGGGGTTGGTGGAAACACCATATATTTT CASSEVGTGVGGNTIYF
few TRBD1 TRBJ1-1 TRBV7-2 TGTGCCAGCAGCTTAGCGTGGAGACAGGGGATAGAAGCTTTCTTT CASSLAWRQGIEAFF
. TRBD1 TRBJ2-1 TRBV5-1 TGCGCCAGCAGCTTTGTTCAGGGGGCAAACAATGAGCAGTTCTTC CASSFVQGANNEQFF
. . TRBJ2-3 TRBV7-9 TGTGCCAGCAGCTTATTTGGGAAGGACAGTTCAGATACGCAGTATTTT CASSLFGKDSSDTQYF
once . TRBJ1-1 TRBV7-9 TGTGCCAGCAGCTTAGAGGAGGGCGAAGCTTTCTTT CASSLEEGEAFF
. . TRBJ1-2 TRBV27 TGTGCCAGCAGTTTGGGTGGGGGGGGCTACACCTTC CASSLGGGGYTF
. . TRBJ2-3 TRBV7-9 TGTGCCAGCAGCTTGGGACATTCTACAGATACGCAGTATTTT CASSLGHSTDTQYF
. TRBD2 TRBJ2-3 TRBV7-2 TGTGCCAGCAGCTCCAGACGGGGGGGCATATTGGATACGCAGTATTTT CASSSRRGGILDTQYF
. . TRBJ1-5 TRBV7-8 TGTGCCAGCAGCTTAGATCGGGGACAGCCCCAGCATTTT CASSLDRGQPQHF
. . TRBJ1-5 TRBV28 TGTGCCAGCAGAAGTTTAGGAGGGATCGATCAGCCCCAGCATTTT CASRSLGGIDQPQHF
. . TRBJ1-2 TRBV11-2 TGTGCCAGCAGCTCCCTGGGAGGTGGCTACACCTTC CASSSLGGGYTF
. TRBD2 TRBJ2-1 TRBV5-4 TGTGCCAGCAGCTTTACTAGCGGGGGGTACAATGAGCAGTTCTTC CASSFTSGGYNEQFF